What follows are 31 T cell receptor beta chains derived from one specimen sequenced in a study of T cell responses to AZD1222 COVID-19 vaccine. Clones were read by immunoSEQ multiplex PCR, and TCRdb kept only the in-frame ones, dropping some. The repertoire holds 98,000 or so clones, with around 84% as singletons. The material sequenced was peripheral blood, taken on day 0 of AZD1222 vaccination. All receptors derive from an adult in good health.

The CDR3 nucleotides are TGTGCCTCAAAACAGGGTATGGATTCACCCCTCCACTTT. Its translation: CASKQGMDSPLHF. The chain is built from TRBV10-3 and TRBJ1-6; a possible D gene is TRBD1 (6 bases). V shed 11 bases and J shed 8 bases, with 16 bases lying between them. This CDR3 is built from 13 residues. Germline CDR1 reads ENHRY; CDR2 reads SYGVKD.

V and J are TRBV11-2 and TRBJ2-1; 7 nucleotides match TRBD2. Germline CDR1 is SGHAT and CDR2 is FQNNGV. V lost 0 bases to trimming and J lost 5 bases; unmatched junction nucleotides: 4. The CDR3 extends over 15 amino acids. The CDR3 nucleotides read TGTGCCAGCAGCTTAGATCCGGGGACTAACAATGAGCAGTTCTTC. This encodes CASSLDPGTNNEQFF.

The chain joins TRBV4-2 to TRBJ2-2; tentative D call: TRBD2 (7 bases). Germline values: CDR1 LGHNA, CDR2 YNFKEQ. The CDR3 totals 14 residues. The V gene lost 4 bases and the J gene lost 6 bases, with 12 bases spanning the gap. The CDR3 loop is CASSPRGGPGELFF. Here the CDR3 DNA reads TGTGCCAGCAGCCCGAGGGGGGGGCCCGGGGAGCTGTTTTTT.

V is TRBV7-2 and J is TRBJ2-5; 9 bases are a match to TRBD2. The CDR3 consists of 17 residues. The germline V gene has CDR1 SGHTA and CDR2 FQGNSA. The trim removed 5 bases at V and 5 bases at J, leaving 15 bases unmatched. CDR3 in amino acids: CASSHRNGLARSETQYF. As DNA, the CDR3 is TGTGCCAGCAGCCACCGAAACGGACTAGCGAGATCGGAGACCCAGTACTTC.

This clone was counted only a few times. The chain links TRBV5-1 to TRBJ2-1, with D uncertain. CDR1 is SGHRS and CDR2 is YFSETQ in the germline V gene. The CDR3 extends over 17 amino acids. V gave up 4 bases and J gave up 0 bases, with 17 bases separating them. CDR3 nucleotides: TGCGCCAGCAGCCCACTCGGCATAGGAGCCTCCTACAATGAGCAGTTCTTC. It specifies CASSPLGIGASYNEQFF.

DNA of the CDR3: TGTGCCAGCAGCTTGGCCGGGACAGGGGCGATGCTGGGTTACACCTTC. It yields the protein CASSLAGTGAMLGYTF. This chain connects TRBV5-8 to TRBJ1-2, with 10 bases matching TRBD1. Per the germline V gene, CDR1 is SGHTS and CDR2 is YDEGEE. Unmatched junction bases numbered 13, after V lost 0 bases and J lost 11 bases. CDR3 size: 16 residues.

The V gene is TRBV18, the J gene TRBJ2-2; 7 bases are a match to TRBD1. V gave up 4 bases and J gave up 6 bases; unmatched junction bases: 11. Germline V gene data show CDR1 as KGHSH and CDR2 as LQKENI. The CDR3 is 16 residues long. CDR3 coding DNA: TGTGCCAGCTCACGTGACAGGGTTCGCGGCCCCGGGGAGCTGTTTTTT. It specifies CASSRDRVRGPGELFF.

The chain links TRBV7-2 to TRBJ2-5; 7 bases align to TRBD1. J gave up 2 bases and V 4 bases, and 10 bases lay outside the gene matches. The CDR3 runs 16 residues. The V gene's germline CDR1 is SGHTA and CDR2 FQGNSA. The CDR3 region has the DNA TGTGCCAGCAGCTCGACCCCCAGGGGGTGGCAAGAGACCCAGTACTTC. As protein: CASSSTPRGWQETQYF.

This clone was seen more than once but under ten times. V and J are TRBV7-2 and TRBJ2-2, with TRBD1 matching 8 bases. The CDR3 runs 15 residues. Per germline, CDR1 SGHTA and CDR2 FQGNSA. V lost 6 bases, J lost 5 bases, and 8 bases stayed unmatched. The CDR3 DNA reads TGTGCCAGCAGTTCGCGACAGGGGTGGACCGGGGAGCTGTTTTTT. This gives the protein CASSSRQGWTGELFF.

This rearrangement joins TRBV19 to TRBJ2-5; D remains unclear. Germline V gene lookup returns CDR1 LNHDA and CDR2 SQIVND (reference sequence). CDR3 size: 12 residues. With 5 bases removed from V and 6 bases from J, the gap between germline ends came to 10 bases. CDR3 protein: CASSSAAQTQYF. The CDR3 nucleotides read TGTGCCAGTAGTTCGGCCGCCCAGACCCAGTACTTC.

J is TRBJ1-2 and V is TRBV6-4, with TRBD1 matching 8 bases. The length of the CDR3 is 13 residues. V gave up 6 bases and J gave up 4 bases; unmatched junction bases: 4. In germline, CDR1 is MRHNA, CDR2 SNTAGT. The CDR3 region is CASSLQGAYGYTF. CDR3 coding DNA: TGTGCCAGCAGCCTCCAGGGGGCCTATGGCTACACCTTC.

This chain connects TRBV24-1 to TRBJ2-3; 7 bases align to TRBD2. V was clipped by 0 bases and J by 2 bases; unmatched bases: 4. The CDR3 consists of 16 residues. Germline V gives CDR1 KGHDR, CDR2 SFDVKD. CDR3 region: CATSDLGGGDTDTQYF. Written as DNA, the CDR3 is TGTGCCACCAGTGATTTGGGCGGGGGAGACACAGATACGCAGTATTTT.

The CDR3, as DNA: TGTGCCAGTAGTATCCAGTCGAATCAGCCCCAGCATTTT. Translating it yields CASSIQSNQPQHF. This rearrangement joins TRBV19 to TRBJ1-5, with D hard to call. V lost 3 bases to trimming and J lost 4 bases, with 7 bases between them. The CDR3 runs 13 residues. The germline CDR1 and CDR2 sequences are LNHDA and SQIVND (reference sequence). The full variable domain, its missing parts supplied by reference TRBV19 and TRBJ1-5, is DGGITQSPKYLFRKEGQNVTLSCEQNLNHDAMYWYRQDPGQGLRLIYYSQIVNDFQKGDIAEGYSVSREKKESFPLTVTSAQKNPTAFYLCASSIQSNQPQHFGDGTRLSIL.

The chain uses TRBV7-3 and TRBJ1-1, with no clear D. In germline, CDR1 is SGHTA, CDR2 FQGTGA. This CDR3 contains 13 residues. The germline V and J ends were trimmed by 6 bases and 1 base, with 9 bases remaining between them. The CDR3, as DNA: TGTGCCAGCAGTACCGGCGAGAACACTGAAGCTTTCTTT. Translation gives CASSTGENTEAFF. The whole variable domain, remainder taken from reference TRBV7-3 and TRBJ1-1, is GAGVSQTPSNKVTEKGKYVELRCDPISGHTALYWYRQSLGQGPEFLIYFQGTGAADDSGLPNDRFFAVRPEGSVSTLKIQRTERGDSAVYLCASSTGENTEAFFGQGTRLTVV.

V and J are TRBV29-1 and TRBJ1-2, with TRBD1 as a possible D gene (5 bases). Between the trimmed V and J ends, which lost 3 bases and 2 bases, there was a span of 13 bases. This CDR3 has 14 amino acids. The germline V gene encodes CDR1 SQVTM and CDR2 ANQGSEA. The CDR3 loop reads CSVDEGWGNYGYTF. In DNA form, the CDR3 reads TGCAGCGTTGATGAGGGTTGGGGGAACTATGGCTACACCTTC.

The chain carries TRBV4-1 and TRBJ1-5; no firm D call. Trimming pared 4 bases from V and 6 bases from J, leaving 16 bases between. CDR1 MGHRA and CDR2 YSYEKL come from the germline V gene. This CDR3 spans 15 amino acids. The CDR3 loop reads CASSPPGLRSQPQHF. CDR3 nucleotide sequence: TGCGCCAGCAGCCCGCCGGGCCTAAGGAGTCAGCCCCAGCATTTT.

The chain carries TRBV9 and TRBJ1-5, with D possibly being TRBD1 (5 bases). The V gene's germline CDR1 is SGDLS and CDR2 YYNGEE. The CDR3 has 14 residues. V shed 7 bases and J shed 5 bases, with 16 bases lying between them. This chain's CDR3 is CASGAGGGYQPQHF. The CDR3 region has the DNA TGTGCCAGCGGGGCCGGGGGGGGTTATCAGCCCCAGCATTTT.

This clone came up a few times. The chain is built from TRBV7-9 and TRBJ2-7; no reliable D call. The CDR3 spans 12 residues. Between the trimmed V and J ends, which lost 7 bases and 6 bases, there was a span of 13 bases. Germline V gene sequence: CDR1 SEHNR, CDR2 FQNEAQ (reference sequence). The CDR3 region is CASTLRYGEQYF. The CDR3 nucleotides read TGTGCCAGCACCCTCAGGTACGGCGAGCAGTACTTC.

The chain joins TRBV7-2 to TRBJ1-6; a possible D gene is TRBD1 (5 bases). V gave up 4 bases and J gave up 6 bases, with 10 bases separating them. Germline CDR1 SGHTA, CDR2 FQGNSA. There are 14 residues in the CDR3. CDR3: CASSSPGPNSPLHF. Here the CDR3 DNA reads TGTGCCAGCAGCTCTCCGGGACCTAATTCACCCCTCCACTTT. The full variable domain, completed using reference TRBV7-2 and TRBJ1-6, is GAGVSQSPSNKVTEKGKDVELRCDPISGHTALYWYRQSLGQGLEFLIYFQGNSAPDKSGLPSDRFSAERTGGSVSTLTIQRTQQEDSAVYLCASSSPGPNSPLHFGNGTRLTVT.

The chain combines TRBV3-1 (or the pseudogene TRBV3-2) with TRBJ1-2, with TRBD1 as a possible D gene (5 bases). The germline gives CDR1 LGHDT, CDR2 YNNKEL (reference sequence). This CDR3 has 14 residues. Deletions cut 1 base from V and 8 bases from J, with 14 bases between. CDR3 region: CASSQGPQGWGYTF. The CDR3, as DNA: TGTGCCAGCAGCCAAGGACCCCAGGGTTGGGGCTACACCTTC.

The V gene is TRBV6-2 or TRBV6-3, the J gene TRBJ1-5; no reliable D call. The V end lost 2 bases, the J end lost 0 bases, and 5 bases lay between the germline ends. The germline gives CDR1 MNHEY, CDR2 SVGEGT. The CDR3 runs to 14 residues. The CDR3 bases are TGTGCCAGCAGTTACACTTTTAGCAATCAGCCCCAGCATTTT. Protein product: CASSYTFSNQPQHF.

The chain employs TRBV3-1 (or the pseudogene TRBV3-2) and TRBJ1-2; the D gene is possibly TRBD1 (6 bases). The CDR3 spans 13 residues. Germline V gene lookup returns CDR1 LGHDT and CDR2 YNNKEL (reference sequence). In nucleotides, the CDR3 is TGTGCGTCCCGAGGGGGATCTAACTATGGCTACACCTTC. As protein: CASRGGSNYGYTF.

This chain joins TRBV5-1 and TRBJ1-3; no clear D. Per germline, CDR1 SGHRS and CDR2 YFSETQ. Trimming removed 2 bases from V and 4 bases from J, with 7 bases in between. This CDR3 has 13 residues. CDR3 in DNA: TGCGCCAGCAGCTTTTTTTCAGGAAACACCATATATTTT. Its protein product is CASSFFSGNTIYF.

The chain uses TRBV2 and TRBJ2-1; D is undetermined. Trimming left V 0 bases short and J 0 bases short, with 6 bases between. The CDR3 is made up of 15 amino acids. Germline assignment: CDR1 SNHLY and CDR2 FYNNEI. CDR3 sequence: CASSEARDSYNEQFF. In nucleotides, the CDR3 is TGTGCCAGCAGTGAAGCGCGAGACTCCTACAATGAGCAGTTCTTC.

This chain uses TRBV19 with TRBJ1-5; D is unresolved. The germline V and J ends were trimmed by 5 bases and 3 bases, with 8 bases remaining between them. Germline V gives CDR1 LNHDA, CDR2 SQIVND (reference sequence). There are 13 residues in the CDR3. CDR3 loop: CASSPAFNQPQHF. The CDR3 bases are TGTGCCAGTAGTCCCGCCTTCAATCAGCCCCAGCATTTT. Full variable domain (remainder filled in from reference TRBV19 and TRBJ1-5): DGGITQSPKYLFRKEGQNVTLSCEQNLNHDAMYWYRQDPGQGLRLIYYSQIVNDFQKGDIAEGYSVSREKKESFPLTVTSAQKNPTAFYLCASSPAFNQPQHFGDGTRLSIL.

This clone was seen only once. Here the CDR3 DNA reads TGTGCCAGCAGTTACTATCGGTTGTCAAGGGACGACGAGCAGTACTTC. It is translated as CASSYYRLSRDDEQYF. The V and J genes are TRBV6-5 and TRBJ2-7; D tentatively fits TRBD1 or TRBD2 (5 bases each). V dropped 1 base and J dropped 5 bases, with 18 bases sitting between them. The CDR3 is made up of 16 amino acids. Germline V lookup: CDR1 MNHEY, CDR2 SVGAGI.

The chain links TRBV19 to TRBJ1-5; TRBD1 is a possible D gene (5 bases). The length of the CDR3 is 12 residues. V lost 4 bases, J lost 6 bases, and 7 bases lay in between. Germline V lookup: CDR1 LNHDA, CDR2 SQIVND (reference sequence). Written as DNA, the CDR3 is TGTGCCAGTAGTAGAGGGGTTCAGCCCCAGCATTTT. It specifies CASSRGVQPQHF. Full variable domain (missing parts from reference TRBV19 and TRBJ1-5): DGGITQSPKYLFRKEGQNVTLSCEQNLNHDAMYWYRQDPGQGLRLIYYSQIVNDFQKGDIAEGYSVSREKKESFPLTVTSAQKNPTAFYLCASSRGVQPQHFGDGTRLSIL.

The J gene is TRBJ1-4, the V gene TRBV2; 7 nucleotides agree with TRBD1. CDR3 size: 15 residues. V gave up 7 bases and J gave up 4 bases; unmatched junction bases: 9. Germline V lookup: CDR1 SNHLY, CDR2 FYNNEI. The CDR3 nucleotides read TGTGCCAGCAACTCCTGGACAGGATATAATGAAAAACTGTTTTTT. Encoded protein: CASNSWTGYNEKLFF.

This clone occurred once. V gene TRBV12-3 or TRBV12-4 combines with J gene TRBJ2-1; a weak D match, TRBD1 (5 bases). The CDR3 runs to 12 residues. The V end was cut by 2 bases, the J end by 9 bases, with 8 bases between. CDR3 nucleotide sequence: TGTGCCAGCAGTTTAAAGGGGATTGAGCAGTTCTTC. Protein sequence: CASSLKGIEQFF.

The chain recombines TRBV5-6 with TRBJ2-7, with 7 positions matching TRBD2. This CDR3 region has 14 residues. V lost 4 bases to trimming and J lost 6 bases; unmatched junction nucleotides: 10. From germline, CDR1 is SGHDT and CDR2 YYEEEE. The CDR3 coding sequence is TGTGCCAGCAGCGCGGACCCGGGAGGCTCCGAGCAGTACTTC. The encoded protein is CASSADPGGSEQYF.

The J gene is TRBJ1-6, the V gene TRBV7-2; D call uncertain. V was shortened by 5 bases and J by 6 bases, with 5 bases between the two germline ends. This CDR3 region has 12 residues. The germline V gene has CDR1 SGHTA and CDR2 FQGNSA. CDR3 in amino acids: CASSPTNSPLHF. CDR3 nucleotides: TGTGCCAGCAGCCCCACTAATTCACCCCTCCACTTT.